This T cell receptor (beta chain) was identified in a study of T cell changes during pregnancy in multiple sclerosis. The CDR3 has 16 residues. J was trimmed by 3 bases and V by 0 bases; bases with no gene match: 5. CDR1 is SGDLS and CDR2 is YYNGEE in the germline V gene. TCRdb keeps only in-frame clones here, not all; method: immunoSEQ multiplex PCR. This sample yields over 12,000 clones, of which just over 85% are seen a single time; approximately 18% belongs to the top ten. V is TRBV9 and J is TRBJ2-1; 8 nucleotides agree with TRBD2. The starting material was CD8+ T cells from peripheral blood mononuclear cells, obtained in the first trimester of pregnancy. The receptor comes from a female donor with multiple sclerosis, enrolled in a pregnancy study. The CDR3 region is CASSVGLAGFYNEQFF. The CDR3 region has the DNA TGTGCCAGCAGCGTAGGGCTAGCGGGCTTCTACAATGAGCAGTTCTTC.